The 27 T cell receptor beta chains below were found in one sample sequenced in a study of blood T cell repertoires in COVID-19. Repertoires were generated with immunoSEQ multiplex PCR, while TCRdb's copy carries only in-frame clones and drops some. In the table there are over 350,000 clones, around 87% of which are singletons. Material for sequencing was PBMCs or T cells enriched from blood (not recorded which). The receptors were gathered from a woman aged 45-65 years who had recovered from COVID-19.

Details on this clone: One end of the junction does not line up with germline, which may come from a read error. The chain carries TRBV6-5 and TRBJ1-2, with D tentatively TRBD1 (5 bases). Germline-derived CDR1 and CDR2 are MNHEY and SVGAGI. The CDR3 covers 13 residues. CDR3 region: CASSDSQGLRHTF. Here the CDR3 DNA reads TGTGCCAGCAGTGACTCCCAGGGTTTGAGGCACACCTTC.

This sequence joins TRBV2 and TRBJ1-5; weak D call: TRBD1 (5 bases). CDR1 and CDR2 (germline): SNHLY, FYNNEI. Trimming stripped 8 bases from V and 6 bases from J, with 17 bases between. The CDR3 loop spans 14 amino acids. CDR3 amino acids: CASVEQVSGQPQHF. CDR3 DNA sequence: TGTGCCAGCGTCGAACAGGTCTCGGGTCAGCCCCAGCATTTT.

The chain joins TRBV5-6 to TRBJ1-2; 10 positions match TRBD1. Trimming cost V 4 bases and J 4 bases; bases outside gene matches: 7. There are 15 residues in the CDR3. Germline V gene data show CDR1 as SGHDT and CDR2 as YYEEEE. CDR3 region: CASSMGQGLIYGYTF. CDR3 sequence (DNA): TGTGCCAGCAGCATGGGACAGGGGCTGATCTATGGCTACACCTTC.

Note on this clone: This specimen includes other DNA sequences encoding the same CDR3. The chain carries TRBV19 and TRBJ1-3; no clear D gene. The CDR3 runs 14 residues. V lost 4 bases, J lost 0 bases, and 7 bases lay in between. Per the germline V gene, CDR1 is LNHDA and CDR2 is SQIVND (reference sequence). The CDR3 nucleotides are TGTGCCAGTAGTACCGGGAACTCTGGAAACACCATATATTTT. This sequence encodes CASSTGNSGNTIYF.

The chain carries TRBV28 and TRBJ2-5, with 8 bases identical to TRBD2. The CDR3 sequence is 13 residues long. The germline V gene encodes CDR1 MDHEN and CDR2 SYDVKM. After removal of 6 bases from V and 4 bases from J, the junction contained 4 bases not matched to a gene. CDR3 sequence: CASSPGGGETQYF. CDR3 nucleotides: TGTGCCAGCAGCCCGGGAGGGGGAGAGACCCAGTACTTC.

The chain joins TRBV9 to TRBJ2-2; 9 bases are a match to TRBD1. The J segment lost 6 bases and the V segment lost 4 bases, leaving 10 bases of the junction unmatched. The CDR3 contains 16 residues. Germline-derived CDR1 and CDR2 are SGDLS and YYNGEE. The chain's CDR3 is CASSSTGQGRSGELFF. The CDR3 DNA reads TGTGCCAGCAGCTCCACGGGACAGGGCCGATCCGGGGAGCTGTTTTTT.

The chain joins TRBV30 to TRBJ2-4, with no clear D. CDR1 GTSNPN and CDR2 SVGIG come from the germline V gene (reference sequence). The length of the CDR3 is 12 residues. Trimming stripped 1 base from V and 6 bases from J, with 7 bases between. CDR3 sequence: CAWSDLLNIQYF. The CDR3 DNA sequence: TGTGCCTGGAGTGATTTATTAAACATTCAGTACTTC. Filled out from reference TRBV30 and TRBJ2-4, the complete variable domain reads SQTIHQWPATLVQPVGSPLSLECTVEGTSNPNLYWYRQAAGRGLQLLFYSVGIGQISSEVPQNLSASRPQDRQFILSSKKLLLSDSGFYLCAWSDLLNIQYFGAGTRLSVL.

The CDR3 sequence is CASSQDYPRQGGYTF. CDR3 in DNA: TGCGCCAGCAGCCAAGATTACCCCCGACAGGGTGGCTACACCTTC. The rearrangement links TRBV4-3 to TRBJ1-2; the match to TRBD1 covers 7 bases. V shed 0 bases and J 7 bases; nucleotides not matched to a gene: 8. CDR3 length equals 15 residues. Germline CDR1 LGHNA, CDR2 YSLEER.

This rearrangement joins TRBV2 to TRBJ1-1; TRBD1 agrees at 9 bases. CDR3 length: 16 amino acids. V dropped 4 bases and J dropped 4; count of bases not matched to a gene: 10. Per the germline V gene, CDR1 is SNHLY and CDR2 is FYNNEI. The CDR3 nucleotides are TGTGCCAGCAGTGCAACCGGGACAGGGCTTTCCACTGAAGCTTTCTTT. Amino acid sequence: CASSATGTGLSTEAFF.

This chain joins TRBV30 and TRBJ1-1; no firm D call. CDR3 length equals 13 residues. The V gene's germline CDR1 is GTSNPN and CDR2 SVGIG (reference sequence). Trimming pared 0 bases from V and 4 bases from J, leaving 9 bases between. The DNA of the CDR3 is TGTGCCTGGAGTGTACAAACGGGCACTGAAGCTTTCTTT. This sequence encodes CAWSVQTGTEAFF. Using reference TRBV30 and TRBJ1-1 for the parts outside the CDR3, the full variable domain is SQTIHQWPATLVQPVGSPLSLECTVEGTSNPNLYWYRQAAGRGLQLLFYSVGIGQISSEVPQNLSASRPQDRQFILSSKKLLLSDSGFYLCAWSVQTGTEAFFGQGTRLTVV.

The gene calls are TRBV11-2 and TRBJ1-2; no clear D. V was pared by 0 bases and J by 4 bases, with 9 bases between. Looked up from germline, CDR1 is SGHAT and CDR2 is FQNNGV. The CDR3 runs to 14 residues. The CDR3 coding sequence is TGTGCCAGCAGCTTAGAAACTGTCGCCTATGGCTACACCTTC. Translating it yields CASSLETVAYGYTF. The variable domain in full, completed from reference TRBV11-2 and TRBJ1-2, reads EAGVAQSPRYKIIEKRQSVAFWCNPISGHATLYWYQQILGQGPKLLIQFQNNGVVDDSQLPKDRFSAERLKGVDSTLKIQPAKLEDSAVYLCASSLETVAYGYTFGSGTRLTVV.

This chain uses TRBV5-1 with TRBJ2-5; 8 bases align to TRBD2. This CDR3 region has 12 residues. Germline CDR1 is SGHRS and CDR2 is YFSETQ. Trimming at V came to 5 bases and at J to 5 bases, leaving 2 bases not matched to a gene. The CDR3 coding sequence is TGCGCCAGCAGGGAGCGGGGGGAGACCCAGTACTTC. It translates to CASRERGETQYF.

Only one count was recorded for this clone. The J gene is TRBJ2-3, the V gene TRBV12-3 or TRBV12-4; unclear D gene. This CDR3 is built from 13 residues. Trimming left V 3 bases short and J 4 bases short, with 8 bases between. CDR3 DNA: TGTGCCAGCAGTTTGGCGGCGTCAGATACGCAGTATTTT. Protein: CASSLAASDTQYF.

The chain uses TRBV18 and TRBJ2-2, with no clear D. V shed 6 bases and J shed 0 bases, with 5 bases lying between them. The length of the CDR3 is 13 residues. Germline CDR1 and CDR2: KGHSH and LQKENI. CDR3 sequence (DNA): TGTGCCAGCTCGTTCGCGAACACCGGGGAGCTGTTTTTT. Translated: CASSFANTGELFF.

Only a few counts were recorded for this clone. CDR3 loop: CASSFKARTGELFF. The CDR3 DNA sequence: TGTGCCAGCAGTTTCAAAGCTCGAACCGGGGAGCTGTTTTTT. This rearrangement joins TRBV28 to TRBJ2-2; D gene unclear. CDR3 length equals 14 residues. CDR1 is MDHEN, CDR2 SYDVKM, per germline. Trimming removed 3 bases from V and 5 bases from J, with 10 bases in between.

The chain recombines TRBV5-1 with TRBJ2-5, with D maybe TRBD2 (6 bases). This CDR3 comprises 15 residues. Germline loops: CDR1 SGHRS, CDR2 YFSETQ. V lost 6 bases and J lost 5, with 20 bases in between. The CDR3: CASIRGSGGPETQYF. DNA for the CDR3: TGCGCCAGCATCCGGGGGTCCGGGGGACCCGAGACCCAGTACTTC.

This clone showed up just once. For the CDR3, the DNA is TGTGCCAGCAGCTTAGTGCGGGGGGCAAATTCACCCCTCCACTTT. Its protein product is CASSLVRGANSPLHF. The rearrangement uses TRBV11-2 and TRBJ1-6; the D gene is possibly TRBD1 (6 bases). The CDR3 runs to 15 residues. V lost 1 base and J lost 7, with 11 bases in between. CDR1 SGHAT and CDR2 FQNNGV come from the germline V gene.

J is TRBJ2-7 and V is TRBV18; 7 nucleotides match TRBD1. The CDR3 spans 15 residues. The V and J ends lost 4 bases and 2 bases, in that order; junction bases with no gene match: 8. In germline, CDR1 is KGHSH, CDR2 LQKENI. For the CDR3, the DNA is TGTGCCAGCTCACAATACACCGGGACAGCCTACGAGCAGTACTTC. This translates into CASSQYTGTAYEQYF.

The J gene is TRBJ1-2, the V gene TRBV9; possible D gene TRBD1, 5 bases. The CDR3 extends over 15 amino acids. Germline CDR1 and CDR2: SGDLS and YYNGEE. The V end lost 6 bases, the J end lost 6 bases, and 21 bases lay between the germline ends. The CDR3 sequence: CASIPLGGREDGYTF. CDR3 DNA: TGTGCCAGCATCCCACTGGGTGGCAGGGAGGATGGCTACACCTTC.

The chain uses TRBV7-2 and TRBJ2-1; TRBD1 matches 7 bases. Trimming cost V 5 bases and J 5 bases; bases outside gene matches: 12. CDR3 length equals 16 residues. The germline gives CDR1 SGHTA, CDR2 FQGNSA. Here the CDR3 reads CASSRRTSRGNNEQFF. CDR3 bases: TGTGCCAGCAGCCGGCGGACATCCAGGGGGAACAATGAGCAGTTCTTC.

The rearrangement joins TRBV19 to TRBJ2-1; the D gene is possibly TRBD2 (5 bases). V dropped 3 bases and J dropped 6 bases, with 18 bases sitting between them. Looked up from germline, CDR1 is LNHDA and CDR2 is SQIVND (reference sequence). The CDR3 totals 16 residues. The DNA of the CDR3 is TGTGCCAGTAGTATGGATTCCGGGATTGCCTTCAATGAGCAGTTCTTC. Translated, it gives CASSMDSGIAFNEQFF.

This sequence joins TRBV30 and TRBJ1-6, with TRBD1 as a possible D gene (5 bases). The germline V gene encodes CDR1 GTSNPN and CDR2 SVGIG (reference sequence). This CDR3 has 14 amino acids. With 0 bases removed from V and 6 bases from J, the gap between germline ends came to 9 bases. CDR3 sequence: CAWSVGGANSPLHF. In DNA form, the CDR3 reads TGTGCCTGGAGTGTAGGAGGGGCTAATTCACCCCTCCACTTT.

The sample holds a few counts of this clone. The J gene is TRBJ2-2, the V gene TRBV6-5; D might be TRBD1 (5 bases). The V and J ends lost 1 base and 4 bases respectively, with 10 bases between them. This CDR3 spans 15 amino acids. Per the germline V gene, CDR1 is MNHEY and CDR2 is SVGAGI. CDR3: CASSYFLGPTGELFF. For the CDR3, the DNA is TGTGCCAGCAGTTACTTCCTGGGGCCCACCGGGGAGCTGTTTTTT.

V usage is TRBV18 and J usage is TRBJ1-1; 8 nucleotides line up with TRBD1. J lost 0 bases, V lost 5 bases, and 11 bases had no gene match. Germline CDR1 reads KGHSH; CDR2 reads LQKENI. The CDR3 runs 17 residues. In DNA, the CDR3 is TGTGCCAGCTCAGGGACAGGACCCCATCTAATGAACACTGAAGCTTTCTTT. The encoded protein is CASSGTGPHLMNTEAFF.

The gene calls are TRBV11-3 and TRBJ1-1, with D uncertain. Trimming removed 0 bases from V and 8 bases from J, with 10 bases in between. CDR3 size: 13 residues. The germline V gene has CDR1 SGHNT and CDR2 YENEEA. The CDR3, as DNA: TGTGCCAGCAGCTTAGATACGGGTGGGGAAGCTTTCTTT. Translation gives CASSLDTGGEAFF.

The rearrangement uses TRBV4-2 and TRBJ1-6, with D possibly TRBD1 on 5 matching bases. The germline V gene encodes CDR1 LGHNA and CDR2 YNFKEQ. This CDR3 comprises 17 residues. Trimming shortened V by 2 bases and J by 3 bases, and 14 bases separated the two germline ends. The chain's CDR3 is CASSQPPGGIYNSPLHF. The DNA for the CDR3 is TGTGCCAGCAGCCAACCCCCCGGGGGGATCTATAATTCACCCCTCCACTTT.

The chain employs TRBV12-3 or TRBV12-4 and TRBJ1-2, with 8 bases lining up with TRBD1. The CDR3 has 13 residues. With V trimmed by 5 bases and J by 5 bases, 4 bases remained unmatched. As DNA, the CDR3 is TGTGCCAGCAGTATCGACAGGGGATATGGCTACACCTTC. Residues: CASSIDRGYGYTF.